A selection of T cell receptor beta chains follows, all from one sample in a study of tumor-infiltrating lymphocytes in primary liver carcinoma. MiXCR, run by TCRdb on the multiplex PCR reads, gives a single entry per CDR3 protein. Of about 120,000 distinct CDR3 sequences in the sample, 55% to 65% were seen once. Sequenced sample: liver tumor tissue from sampling region 1. Every receptor here comes from a woman aged 60 to 75 with primary liver carcinoma and hepatitis B virus infection. The CDR3 runs from the conserved cysteine through the conserved F or W. D genes are given only for firm matches. Clone size is given for some rows only: seen once, a few or many times, or a class if the clone is expanded.

size: large; V: TRBV11-1; D: -; J: TRBJ2-2; DNA: TGTGCCAGCAGACCGAGCCTTGACACCGGGGAGCTGTTTTTT; CDR3: CASRPSLDTGELFF
size: many; V: TRBV6-5; D: TRBD1; J: TRBJ1-2; DNA: TGTGCCAGCAGCCCGGACAGGATGCAGTCTGGCTACACCTTC; CDR3: CASSPDRMQSGYTF
size: -; V: TRBV11-3; D: TRBD2; J: TRBJ2-3; DNA: TGTGCCAGCAACTTGGAGTCGGGACTAGCGGGCACAGATACGCAGTATTTT; CDR3: CASNLESGLAGTDTQYF
size: -; V: TRBV11-2; D: -; J: TRBJ2-5; DNA: TGTACCGGCAGCTTAGGGGCGGTCTTGGAGACCCAGTATTTC; CDR3: CTGSLGAVLETQYF
size: many; V: TRBV7-9; D: -; J: TRBJ1-2; DNA: TGTGCCAGCAGCTTAGGAAGCGGGTATGGCTACACCTTC; CDR3: CASSLGSGYGYTF
size: -; V: TRBV6-1; D: -; J: TRBJ2-1; DNA: TGTGCCAGCATCGGTTTTAGTTCCCGGTCCTACAATAAGCAGTTCTTC; CDR3: CASIGFSSRSYNKQFF
size: many; V: TRBV12-3/TRBV12-4; D: TRBD1; J: TRBJ1-2; DNA: TGTGCCAGCAGCGCCATGGGGCAGGGGGCTGGGGGCTACACCTTC; CDR3: CASSAMGQGAGGYTF
size: -; V: TRBV10-2; D: TRBD1; J: TRBJ1-1; DNA: TGCGCCAGCTGTGAGAGGACAGGGACCACTGAAGCTTTCTTT; CDR3: CASCERTGTTEAFF
size: -; V: TRBV11-2; D: -; J: TRBJ2-3; DNA: TGTGCCAGCAGCGCCATAGGAACGCAGTATTTT; CDR3: CASSAIGTQYF
size: -; V: TRBV6-5; D: -; J: TRBJ2-2; DNA: TGTGCCAGCAGTTACTCGGTTCGGGACGGGAGAAACACCGGGGAACTGTTTTTT; CDR3: CASSYSVRDGRNTGELFF
size: -; V: TRBV7-9; D: TRBD2; J: TRBJ2-7; DNA: TGTGCCAGCGGCGATAAACTAGCGCCGGGATCCTACGAGCAATACTTC; CDR3: CASGDKLAPGSYEQYF
size: -; V: TRBV29-1; D: -; J: TRBJ1-2; DNA: TGCAGCGTTGGTGGCGGGCGGGGAAACTATGGCTACACCTTC; CDR3: CSVGGGRGNYGYTF
size: -; V: TRBV29-1; D: TRBD1; J: TRBJ2-7; DNA: TGCATCGTTGACTCGGCAGGGGGTCCCTACGAGCAGTACTTC; CDR3: CIVDSAGGPYEQYF
size: many; V: TRBV6-6; D: -; J: TRBJ2-5; DNA: TGTGCCAGCAGTTACGGACTAGGGGGGTACCAAGAGACCCAGTACTTC; CDR3: CASSYGLGGYQETQYF
size: many; V: TRBV6-2/TRBV6-3; D: TRBD2; J: TRBJ2-1; DNA: TGTGCCAGCAGTCCCCGGGGACTAGCGGGAGGGAATGAGCAGTTCTTC; CDR3: CASSPRGLAGGNEQFF